The 8 T cell receptor beta chains below all came from one sample that was sequenced in a study of cytomegalovirus exposure and HLA in healthy donors. A multiplex PCR was run with 60 Vbeta primers and 13 Jbeta primers. Measured with immunoSEQ multiplex PCR; TCRdb has only the in-frame clones, and not every one. The sample records about 120,000 clones, nearly 65% being singletons. The sample was PBMCs. Receptors originate from a man aged 35 to 55 in good health and CMV-seropositive.

This clone turned up a few times. The chain links TRBV29-1 to TRBJ2-1; the match to TRBD2 covers 9 bases. Trimming took 8 bases from V and 0 from J; bases not matched to a gene: 5. Germline CDR1 SQVTM, CDR2 ANQGSEA. This CDR3 spans 14 amino acids. The CDR3 coding sequence is TGCAGCTTTCGGACTAGCGTCTCCTACAATGAGCAGTTCTTC. Protein sequence: CSFRTSVSYNEQFF.

This clone appeared a few times. The chain links TRBV5-5 to TRBJ1-6; D might be TRBD1 (6 bases). This CDR3 comprises 18 residues. The germline gives CDR1 SGHKS, CDR2 YYEKEE (reference sequence). Trimming took off 1 base at V and 7 bases at J, with 21 bases between the two ends. The CDR3: CASSLTGNRDTINSPLHF. The CDR3 bases are TGTGCCAGCAGCTTGACCGGGAACAGGGATACGATAAATTCACCCCTCCACTTT.

This clone appeared a single time. The chain links TRBV5-6 to TRBJ2-5; 13 bases are shared with TRBD2. V shed 4 bases, J shed 7 bases, and the junction held 10 bases outside the gene matches. This CDR3 has 16 residues. The V gene's germline CDR1 is SGHDT and CDR2 YYEEEE. The CDR3 DNA follows: TGTGCCAGCAGCCAGGGACTAGCGGGGCCGGGGGGGACCCAGTACTTC. Translated: CASSQGLAGPGGTQYF.

Only a few counts were recorded for this clone. V and J are TRBV28 and TRBJ2-7; TRBD1 matches at 7 bases. The CDR3 sequence is 12 residues long. Germline V gene sequence: CDR1 MDHEN, CDR2 SYDVKM. The V segment lost 10 bases and the J segment 2 bases; nucleotides outside the gene matches: 5. The CDR3 is CATTGDTYEQYF. CDR3 DNA sequence: TGTGCCACCACAGGGGACACCTACGAGCAGTACTTC.

The CDR3 spells CASLKLGTDTQYF. The CDR3 coding sequence is TGTGCCAGCCTAAAGTTGGGCACAGATACGCAGTATTTT. The chain couples TRBV6-1 to TRBJ2-3; D is unresolved. Germline loops: CDR1 MNHNS, CDR2 SASEGT. V shed 8 bases and J shed 1 base, with 10 bases lying between them. The CDR3 loop spans 13 amino acids.

This clone was counted once. The V gene is TRBV11-2, the J gene TRBJ1-4; no clear D gene. Germline V gene lookup returns CDR1 SGHAT and CDR2 FQNNGV. Between the trimmed V and J ends, which lost 0 bases and 4 bases, there was a span of 6 bases. The CDR3 contains 14 residues. Here the CDR3 DNA reads TGTGCCAGCAGCTTAGATGGACTTAATGAAAAACTGTTTTTT. Translated: CASSLDGLNEKLFF.

This chain joins TRBV14 and TRBJ2-3; D possibly corresponds to TRBD1 (5 bases). V lost 1 base, J lost 2 bases, and 13 bases lay in between. The CDR3 has 16 amino acids. Germline V CDR1 and CDR2: SGHDN, FVKESK. The CDR3 here is CASSQGQDSHTDTQYF. CDR3 DNA: TGTGCCAGCAGCCAAGGACAAGACAGCCACACAGATACGCAGTATTTT.

The V call is TRBV2, the J call TRBJ1-5; a weak D match, TRBD1 (6 bases). This CDR3 comprises 14 residues. The V gene's germline CDR1 is SNHLY and CDR2 FYNNEI. V was cut by 6 bases and J by 5 bases, with 14 bases left in between. CDR3 region: CASSRQYRDQPQHF. As DNA, the CDR3 is TGTGCCAGCAGCCGACAGTACAGGGATCAGCCCCAGCATTTT.